The sequence of this T cell receptor beta chain was determined in a study of T cells in Graves' hyperthyroidism and ophthalmopathy. There are many counts of this clonotype. The V gene lost 6 bases and the J gene lost 0 bases, with 18 bases spanning the gap. This CDR3 is 16 amino acids long. Germline V lookup: CDR1 SGDLS, CDR2 YYNGEE. It was RNA transcripts that yielded the amplified TCR beta CDR3 regions. During a first-round RT-PCR of the TCR CDR3, the HTBI primer set was used. TCRdb reanalysed the multiplex PCR reads using MiXCR and keeps one entry per CDR3 protein. The sample lists roughly 240,000 distinct CDR3 sequences, approximately 16% occurring once.

The sequencing input was blood. This sequence originates from a woman under 30 with Graves' ophthalmopathy. The chain carries TRBV9 and TRBJ1-1, with a weak D call TRBD1 (5 bases). The DNA for the CDR3 is TGTGCCAGCACCCGAGGTCAGGGCGCCTTGAACACTGAAGCTTTCTTT. It specifies CASTRGQGALNTEAFF.